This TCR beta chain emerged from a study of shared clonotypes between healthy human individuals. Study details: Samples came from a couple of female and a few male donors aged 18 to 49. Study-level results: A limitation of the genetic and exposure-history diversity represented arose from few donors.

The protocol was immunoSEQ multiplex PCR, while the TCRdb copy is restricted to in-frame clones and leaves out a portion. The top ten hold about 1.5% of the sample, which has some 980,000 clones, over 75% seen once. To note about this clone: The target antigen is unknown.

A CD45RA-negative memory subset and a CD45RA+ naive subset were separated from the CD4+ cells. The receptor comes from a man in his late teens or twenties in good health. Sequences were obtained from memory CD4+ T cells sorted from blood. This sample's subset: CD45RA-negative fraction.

The CDR3 reads CASSARQGKETQYF. The CDR3 DNA is TGTGCCAGCAGCGCAAGACAGGGGAAAGAGACCCAGTACTTC. This chain joins TRBV7-2 and TRBJ2-5, with 8 bases matching TRBD1. Germline assignment: CDR1 SGHTA and CDR2 FQGNSA. The CDR3 runs to 14 residues. V lost 5 bases and J lost 3; bases outside the gene matches: 5.